This T cell receptor beta chain is drawn from a study of shared clonotypes between healthy human individuals. Comment on this clone: Additional DNA sequences in this sample encode the identical CDR3.

Profiling relied on immunoSEQ multiplex PCR, and the TCRdb table lists in-frame clones only, not all of them. Here the sample spans roughly 2,300,000 clones, just under 95% being singletons. CDR1 and CDR2 from the germline V gene are MNHNY and SVGAGI (reference sequence). V lost 5 bases to trimming and J lost 3 bases; unmatched junction nucleotides: 2. The CDR3 spans 13 residues. The sequence was collected from a man aged 18 to 29 in good health. Some clones in this sample may be carry-over from other donors' samples. Sequencing input: naive CD4+ T cells from PBMCs. Subset meaning: CD45RA+ positively selected. The chain carries TRBV6-6 and TRBJ1-2, with 8 bases that match TRBD1. CDR3 DNA sequence: TGTGCCAGCAGTGAGACAGGGGACTATGGCTACACCTTC. Translation gives CASSETGDYGYTF.